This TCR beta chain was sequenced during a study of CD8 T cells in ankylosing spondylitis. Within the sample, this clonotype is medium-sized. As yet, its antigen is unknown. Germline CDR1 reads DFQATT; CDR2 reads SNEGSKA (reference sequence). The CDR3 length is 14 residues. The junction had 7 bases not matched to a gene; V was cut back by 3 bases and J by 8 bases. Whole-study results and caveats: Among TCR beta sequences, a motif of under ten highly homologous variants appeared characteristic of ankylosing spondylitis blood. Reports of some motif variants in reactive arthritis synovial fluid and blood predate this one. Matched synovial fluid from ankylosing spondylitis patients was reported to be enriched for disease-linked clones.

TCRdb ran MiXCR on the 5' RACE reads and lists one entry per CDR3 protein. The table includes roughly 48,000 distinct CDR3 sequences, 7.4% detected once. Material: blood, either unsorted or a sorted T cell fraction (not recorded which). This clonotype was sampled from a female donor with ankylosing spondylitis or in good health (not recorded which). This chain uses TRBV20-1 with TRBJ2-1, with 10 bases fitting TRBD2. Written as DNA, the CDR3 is TGCAGTGCTAGCGCTCTAGCGGGGGTCGATGAGCAGTTCTTC. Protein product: CSASALAGVDEQFF.